The following is a T cell receptor (beta chain) sequence with its context. The time point was: pretreatment peripheral blood. The study enrolled patients with locally advanced or metastatic urothelial carcinoma. This record belongs to a study of PD-L1 blockade in urothelial cancer. Study at large: The median T cell count in blood samples was 110,000 to 150,000.

This CDR3 contains 17 residues. CDR1 SGHNT and CDR2 YYREEE come from the germline V gene (reference sequence). V dropped 6 bases and J dropped 0; count of bases not matched to a gene: 12. Data came from immunoSEQ multiplex PCR; TCRdb stores just in-frame clones and leaves some out. The table has fewer than 60,000 clones, roughly four fifths seen once. The sequence derives from a man between 65 and 85 years old with urothelial cancer. The sequencing used PBMCs, collected around atezolizumab (anti-PD-L1) treatment. The V and J genes are TRBV5-4 and TRBJ1-2, with 9 bases that match TRBD1. The CDR3 region is CASISGQGRGANYGYTF. In nucleotides, the CDR3 is TGTGCCAGCATTTCGGGACAGGGTAGGGGGGCTAACTATGGCTACACCTTC.